The 14 T cell receptor beta chains reported below all come from one sample, sequenced in a study of blood T cell repertoires in COVID-19. TCRdb's copy holds only in-frame clones and misses some; the assay was immunoSEQ multiplex PCR. The sample holds approximately 20,000 clones, 86% seen once. The material sequenced was peripheral blood. The origin of the receptors is a man between 65 and 85 years old with acute or convalescent COVID-19.

The chain employs TRBV24-1 and TRBJ2-1; a weak D match, TRBD2 (7 bases). Trimming took off 5 bases at V and 2 bases at J, with 15 bases between the two ends. Germline-derived CDR1 and CDR2 are KGHDR and SFDVKD. The CDR3 loop spans 16 amino acids. CDR3 loop: CATSAHGGAAYNEQFF. For the CDR3, the DNA is TGTGCCACCAGTGCCCATGGGGGGGCCGCCTACAATGAGCAGTTCTTC.

This rearrangement joins TRBV19 to TRBJ2-2, with D tentatively TRBD1 (5 bases). Germline loops: CDR1 LNHDA, CDR2 SQIVND (reference sequence). The CDR3 is 14 amino acids. V was clipped by 11 bases and J by 0 bases, with 13 bases between them. The CDR3 is CAGSTVANTGELFF. CDR3 DNA sequence: TGTGCCGGATCGACAGTAGCGAACACCGGGGAGCTGTTTTTT.

This sequence joins TRBV2 and TRBJ2-2, with TRBD1 matching over 7 bases. Unmatched junction bases numbered 5, after V lost 4 bases and J lost 3 bases. The V gene's germline CDR1 is SNHLY and CDR2 FYNNEI. CDR3 length: 15 amino acids. The CDR3 DNA reads TGTGCCAGCAGTGGACAGGGTTTGGACACCGGGGAGCTGTTTTTT. This codes for CASSGQGLDTGELFF. Complete variable domain (other parts from reference TRBV2 and TRBJ2-2): EPEVTQTPSHQVTQMGQEVILRCVPISNHLYFYWYRQILGQKVEFLVSFYNNEISEKSEIFDDQFSVERPDGSNFTLKIRSTKLEDSAMYFCASSGQGLDTGELFFGEGSRLTVL.

The rearrangement joins TRBV6-2 or TRBV6-3 to TRBJ2-7; tentatively, D is TRBD2 (7 bases). The V gene lost 5 bases and the J gene lost 5 bases, with 19 bases spanning the gap. Germline CDR1 MNHEY, CDR2 SVGEGT. This CDR3 is 15 amino acids long. Written as DNA, the CDR3 is TGTGCCAGCAGTCCCCCCCCCGGGGGGCGCCACGAGCAGTACTTC. It specifies CASSPPPGGRHEQYF.

V usage is TRBV27 and J usage is TRBJ2-3; 9 bases are shared with TRBD1. The CDR3 spans 18 residues. The V and J ends lost 3 bases and 2 bases, in that order; junction bases with no gene match: 12. From germline, CDR1 is MNHEY and CDR2 SMNVEV (reference sequence). The chain's CDR3 is CASSLVGGTGTFTDTQYF. For the CDR3, the DNA is TGTGCCAGCAGTTTGGTGGGGGGGACAGGGACTTTCACAGATACGCAGTATTTT.

A few counts support this clone. This rearrangement joins TRBV18 to TRBJ2-1; 7 bases agree with TRBD1. Germline-derived CDR1 and CDR2 are KGHSH and LQKENI. The CDR3 consists of 15 residues. Losses at the gene ends were 2 bases for V and 8 bases for J; bases not matched to a gene: 9. The CDR3 loop is CASSPTGRGTDEQFF. The CDR3, as DNA: TGTGCCAGCTCACCAACGGGCAGGGGGACGGATGAGCAGTTCTTC.

This clone has more than one count but fewer than ten. The chain has TRBV4-2 and TRBJ2-2, with D possibly matching TRBD1 (5 bases). V dropped 0 bases and J dropped 5 bases, with 7 bases sitting between them. Germline V gene lookup returns CDR1 LGHNA and CDR2 YNFKEQ. This CDR3 spans 14 amino acids. This chain's CDR3 is CASSQDTGTGELFF. Here the CDR3 DNA reads TGTGCCAGCAGCCAAGATACAGGTACCGGGGAGCTGTTTTTT.

The J gene is TRBJ1-1, the V gene TRBV5-1, with 10 bases that match TRBD1. CDR1 and CDR2 (germline): SGHRS, YFSETQ. The V segment lost 1 base and the J segment 7 bases; nucleotides outside the gene matches: 4. The CDR3 has 14 residues. CDR3 protein: CASSLFGQGGEAFF. CDR3 DNA sequence: TGCGCCAGCAGCTTGTTCGGACAGGGGGGTGAAGCTTTCTTT.

The J gene is TRBJ2-7, the V gene TRBV19; 8 bases are shared with TRBD2. The V segment lost 2 bases and the J segment 2 bases; nucleotides outside the gene matches: 8. The germline V gene has CDR1 LNHDA and CDR2 SQIVND (reference sequence). The CDR3 totals 16 residues. The CDR3, as DNA: TGTGCCAGTAGTATAAGGTTAGCGGGATCAGCCTACGAGCAGTACTTC. Protein: CASSIRLAGSAYEQYF.

V and J are TRBV6-5 and TRBJ1-5, with D unclear. Germline V CDR1 and CDR2: MNHEY, SVGAGI. This CDR3 region has 15 residues. The V gene lost 6 bases and the J gene lost 0 bases, with 12 bases spanning the gap. DNA for the CDR3: TGTGCCAGCAGATCAACTCTTACTAGCAATCAGCCCCAGCATTTT. Amino acids: CASRSTLTSNQPQHF.

V usage is TRBV4-3 and J usage is TRBJ2-7, with 13 bases matching TRBD2. V lost 4 bases and J lost 4; bases outside the gene matches: 4. Germline V gives CDR1 LGHNA, CDR2 YSLEER. The CDR3 length is 15 residues. The CDR3 is CASSRGLAGEYEQYF. The CDR3 nucleotides read TGCGCCAGCAGCCGAGGACTAGCGGGAGAGTACGAGCAGTACTTC.

The chain employs TRBV19 and TRBJ1-3, with 7 bases aligning to TRBD1. The germline CDR1 and CDR2 sequences are LNHDA and SQIVND (reference sequence). Losses at the gene ends were 5 bases for V and 2 bases for J; bases not matched to a gene: 3. The CDR3 runs to 14 residues. Here the CDR3 DNA reads TGTGCCAGTAGTTCCAGGGGGACTGGAAACACCATATATTTT. Translation gives CASSSRGTGNTIYF.

J is TRBJ1-2 and V is TRBV20-1, with unresolved D. Germline-derived CDR1 and CDR2 are DFQATT and SNEGSKA (reference sequence). V was clipped by 5 bases and J by 4 bases, with 8 bases between them. The CDR3 length is 11 residues. The chain's CDR3 is CSAPLIYGYTF. The CDR3, as DNA: TGCAGTGCTCCTCTAATCTATGGCTACACCTTC.

This chain uses TRBV27 with TRBJ2-7, with 8 bases fitting TRBD1. Trimming at V came to 0 bases and at J to 4 bases, leaving 5 bases not matched to a gene. Germline V gene data show CDR1 as MNHEY and CDR2 as SMNVEV (reference sequence). The CDR3 is 15 residues long. In nucleotides, the CDR3 is TGTGCCAGCAGTTTATCAAGCCAGGGGGCTTACGAGCAGTACTTC. This encodes CASSLSSQGAYEQYF.